The present entry profiles one T cell receptor beta chain with its context. Its recognized antigen is unknown. Qualities for individual bases were not recorded, and no much larger clone is one base off. This sample is part of a study of T cell responses to AZD1222 COVID-19 vaccine (dated by TCRdb to about 2021). Regarding the research as a whole: AZD1222 recipients whose second dose came at about 4 weeks and those whose second dose came at about 12 weeks were combined into one group, since spike-specific TCR depth and breadth did not differ between the two schedules. TCR sequencing covered 233 trial participants: roughly 200 given two doses of AZD1222 and approximately 25 given two doses of MenACWY control vaccine. Trial participants were enrolled by age into 18-55, 56-69 and 70-plus year subgroups, with about 150, 28 and 57 TCR-sequenced participants respectively.

The sample's time point, from its label and the paper: baseline before first vaccination. Vaccinee samples came from UK trials COV001 and COV002, including a single-blind randomized controlled phase 2/3 trial of AZD1222 (ChAdOx1 nCoV-19) in healthy adults. For TCRbeta chain sequencing, PBMC samples were collected from trial participants at day 0 and at day 28 after the second dose. The CDR3 regions of human TCRbeta chains were analyzed by immunosequencing. Regarding the original processing steps: TCRs in the repertoires were matched against a reference library of SARS-CoV-2-specific TCRs that had been generated with the MIRA antigen-specificity platform. Breadth meant the fraction of unique TCRs that were SARS-CoV-2-associated, whereas depth meant the fraction of total T cells that were SARS-CoV-2-associated. Using the MIRA data, every spike-specific TCR was mapped to the spike region that the TCR reacted to and assigned to either a CD4 or a CD8 class. Log10-transformed breadth and depth values were compared by one-way ANOVA with Sidak's multiple comparisons tests. In TCRdb, the immuneACCESS table is reduced to in-frame sequences with V and J assigned. These tables do not hold every clone; where another copy was compared, an unresolved V gene accounts for under half, and the others remain unexplained. D and trimming come from the DNA, and the V and J calls and clone size come from that table. Recorded for this sample are approximately 110,000 clones; about 90% of them occurred a single time. Just under 10% of the sample is taken by the ten largest.

The germline V gene provides CDR1 MDHEN and CDR2 SYDVKM. The V end loses 5 bases and the J end loses 1 base, and a stretch of 12 bases separates them. Reading from cysteine to phenylalanine, the CDR3 counts 15 amino acids. Only the CDR3 region is kept as DNA, spanning 45 bases read in frame from base 1. Broad study findings and their caveats: Because no day 14 peak-response samples were available, repertoires were characterized only after the peak T cell response. Conclusions about previously exposed vaccinees are limited because only 6 or 7 AZD1222 recipients were SARS-CoV-2 seropositive at baseline. Nearly half of unique spike-specific TCRs reportedly recognized epitopes outside regions mutated in the B.1.351 and B.1.1.7 variants. After two AZD1222 doses, spike-specific TCR breadth and depth were significantly higher than at day 0 and than in MenACWY recipients. The whole spike protein was spanned by vaccine-associated CD4 TCRs, and dominant responses were seen in regions 160-218 and 743-854. Most participants were white British and females outnumbered males, and the authors suggested that clonal diversity may have been underestimated. In the small 56-69-year group, the increase in depth fell short of significance, most likely because of low power.

This specimen consisted of peripheral blood, obtained on day 0 of AZD1222 vaccination. The receptor was isolated from an adult in good health. Recombination connected TRBV28 to TRBJ2-1; TRBD1 is possibly the D segment (6 matching bases). The DNA sequence reads TGTGCCAGCAGTCCCCGGACAGTTTCCTACAATGAGCAGTTCTTC. Its product reads: CASSPRTVSYNEQFF.